What follows describes a single T cell receptor (beta chain). The record originates from a study of technical replicates of blood from several donors. The CDR3 contains 14 residues. Germline CDR1 is SNHLY and CDR2 is FYNNEI. V dropped 6 bases and J dropped 5; count of bases not matched to a gene: 7. Clones were sequenced by immunoSEQ multiplex PCR, and TCRdb holds only the in-frame ones, with some missing. The table lists tens of thousands of clones, around 92% of them singletons. The source material was T cells isolated from PBMCs. The rearrangement joins TRBV2 to TRBJ1-5; 7 bases agree with TRBD1. The receptor comes from a human donor in good health. The CDR3 sequence: CASSADRRDQPQHF. CDR3 coding DNA: TGTGCCAGCAGCGCGGACAGGCGAGATCAGCCCCAGCATTTT.